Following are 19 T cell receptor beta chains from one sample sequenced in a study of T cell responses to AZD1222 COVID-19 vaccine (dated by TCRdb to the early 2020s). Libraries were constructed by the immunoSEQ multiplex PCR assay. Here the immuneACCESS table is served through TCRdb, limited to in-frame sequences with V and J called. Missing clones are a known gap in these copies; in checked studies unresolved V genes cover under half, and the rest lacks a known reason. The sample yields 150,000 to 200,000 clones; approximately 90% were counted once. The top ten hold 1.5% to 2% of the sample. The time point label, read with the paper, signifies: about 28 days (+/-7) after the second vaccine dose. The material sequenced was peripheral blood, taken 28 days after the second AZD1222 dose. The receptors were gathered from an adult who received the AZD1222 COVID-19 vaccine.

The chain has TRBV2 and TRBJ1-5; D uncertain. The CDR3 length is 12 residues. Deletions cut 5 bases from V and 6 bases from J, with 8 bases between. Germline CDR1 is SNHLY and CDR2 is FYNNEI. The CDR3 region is CASSRESQPQHF. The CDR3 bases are TGTGCCAGCAGTAGAGAAAGTCAGCCCCAGCATTTT.

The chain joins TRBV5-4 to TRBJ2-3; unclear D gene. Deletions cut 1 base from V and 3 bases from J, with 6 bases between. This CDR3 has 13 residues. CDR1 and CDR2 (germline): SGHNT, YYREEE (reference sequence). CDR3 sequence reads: CASSLIGTDTQYF. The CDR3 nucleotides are TGTGCCAGCAGCTTGATAGGTACAGATACGCAGTATTTT.

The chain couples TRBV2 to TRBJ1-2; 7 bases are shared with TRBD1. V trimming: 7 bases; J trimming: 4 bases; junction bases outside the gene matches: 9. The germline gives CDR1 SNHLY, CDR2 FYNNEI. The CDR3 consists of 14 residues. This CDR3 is CASITGERVYGYTF. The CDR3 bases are TGTGCCAGCATAACAGGGGAAAGGGTCTATGGCTACACCTTC.

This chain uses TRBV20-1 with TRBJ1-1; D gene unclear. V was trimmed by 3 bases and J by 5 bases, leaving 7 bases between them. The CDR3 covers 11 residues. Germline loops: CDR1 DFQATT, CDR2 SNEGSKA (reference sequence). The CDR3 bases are TGCAGTGCTAGTGGGGTGACTGAAGCTTTCTTT. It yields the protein CSASGVTEAFF.

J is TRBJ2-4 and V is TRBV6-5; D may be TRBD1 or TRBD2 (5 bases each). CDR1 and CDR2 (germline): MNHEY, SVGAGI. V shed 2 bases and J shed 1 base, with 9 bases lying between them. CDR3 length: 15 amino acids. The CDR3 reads CASSYGGIAKNIQYF. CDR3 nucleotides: TGTGCCAGCAGTTACGGGGGTATCGCCAAAAACATTCAGTACTTC.

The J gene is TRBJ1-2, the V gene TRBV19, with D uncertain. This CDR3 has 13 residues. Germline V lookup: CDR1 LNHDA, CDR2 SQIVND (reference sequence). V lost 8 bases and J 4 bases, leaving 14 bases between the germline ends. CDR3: CASWGSGSYGYTF. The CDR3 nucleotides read TGTGCCAGTTGGGGTTCCGGTAGCTATGGCTACACCTTC.

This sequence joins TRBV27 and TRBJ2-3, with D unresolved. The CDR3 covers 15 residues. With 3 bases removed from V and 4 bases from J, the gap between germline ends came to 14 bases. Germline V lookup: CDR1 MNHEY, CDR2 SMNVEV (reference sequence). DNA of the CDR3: TGTGCCAGCAGTTTTACAGTGTCACTTGCAGATACGCAGTATTTT. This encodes CASSFTVSLADTQYF.

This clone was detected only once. This CDR3 reads CASSPTANYGYTF. CDR3 bases: TGTGCCAGCAGCCCGACAGCGAACTATGGCTACACCTTC. The J gene is TRBJ1-2, the V gene TRBV27; tentative D call: TRBD1 (5 bases). The V gene's germline CDR1 is MNHEY and CDR2 SMNVEV (reference sequence). The CDR3 extends over 13 amino acids. The germline V and J ends were trimmed by 6 bases and 2 bases, with 10 bases remaining between them.

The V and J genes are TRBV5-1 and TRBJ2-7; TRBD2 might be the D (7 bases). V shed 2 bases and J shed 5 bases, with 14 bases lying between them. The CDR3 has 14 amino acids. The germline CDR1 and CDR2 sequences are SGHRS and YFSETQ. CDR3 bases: TGCGCCAGCAGCTTTCATACCGGGGGGCACGAGCAGTACTTC. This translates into CASSFHTGGHEQYF.

The CDR3, as DNA: TGTGCCAGCAGCTTAGGTTTGACAGGGGCTAATGAAAAACTGTTTTTT. As protein: CASSLGLTGANEKLFF. The chain combines TRBV7-9 with TRBJ1-4; 8 bases agree with TRBD1. The ends lost 1 base at V and 3 bases at J; junction bases unmatched: 4. The CDR3 runs 16 residues. Germline V CDR1 and CDR2: SEHNR, FQNEAQ (reference sequence).

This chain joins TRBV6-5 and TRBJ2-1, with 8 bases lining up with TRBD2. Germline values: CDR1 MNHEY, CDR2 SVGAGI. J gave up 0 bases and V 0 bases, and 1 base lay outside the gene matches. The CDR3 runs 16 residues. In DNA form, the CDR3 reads TGTGCCAGCAGTTACTCCGGGGGGGTCTCCTACAATGAGCAGTTCTTC. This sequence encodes CASSYSGGVSYNEQFF.

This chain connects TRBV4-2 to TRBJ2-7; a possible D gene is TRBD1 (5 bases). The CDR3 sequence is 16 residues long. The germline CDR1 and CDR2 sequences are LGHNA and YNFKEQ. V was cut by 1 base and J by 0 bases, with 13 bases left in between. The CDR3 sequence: CASSQGTGIGSYEQYF. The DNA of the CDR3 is TGTGCCAGCAGCCAAGGAACAGGCATCGGCTCCTACGAGCAGTACTTC.

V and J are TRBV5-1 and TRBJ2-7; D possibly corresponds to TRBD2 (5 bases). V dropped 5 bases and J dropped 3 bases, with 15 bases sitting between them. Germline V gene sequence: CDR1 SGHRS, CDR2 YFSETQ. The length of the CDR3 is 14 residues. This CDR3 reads CASRPTRDFYEQYF. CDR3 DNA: TGCGCCAGCAGACCCACTCGGGATTTCTACGAGCAGTACTTC.

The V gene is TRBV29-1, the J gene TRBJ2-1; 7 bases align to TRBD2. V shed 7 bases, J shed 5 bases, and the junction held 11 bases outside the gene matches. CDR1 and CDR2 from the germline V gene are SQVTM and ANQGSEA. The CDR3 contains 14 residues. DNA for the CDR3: TGCAGCGGTCGGACTAGAGGATTGAACAATGAGCAGTTCTTC. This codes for CSGRTRGLNNEQFF.

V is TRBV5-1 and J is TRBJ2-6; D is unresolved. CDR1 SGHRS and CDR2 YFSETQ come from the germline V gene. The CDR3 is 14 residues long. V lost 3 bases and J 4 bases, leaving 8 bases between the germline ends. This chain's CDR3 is CASSSWAGANVLTF. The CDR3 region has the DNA TGCGCCAGCAGCTCCTGGGCGGGGGCCAACGTCCTGACTTTC.

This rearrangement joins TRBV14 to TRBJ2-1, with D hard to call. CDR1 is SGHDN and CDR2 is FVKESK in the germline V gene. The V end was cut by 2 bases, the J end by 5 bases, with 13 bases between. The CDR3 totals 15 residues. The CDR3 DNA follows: TGTGCCAGCAGCCAAAGTTTGCGGTCGAACAATGAGCAGTTCTTC. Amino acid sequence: CASSQSLRSNNEQFF.

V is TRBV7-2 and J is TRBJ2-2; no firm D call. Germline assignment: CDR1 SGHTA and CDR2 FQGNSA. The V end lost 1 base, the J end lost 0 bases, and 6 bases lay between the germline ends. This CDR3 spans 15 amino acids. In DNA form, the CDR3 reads TGTGCCAGCAGCTTAGGGGTAGCGAACACCGGGGAGCTGTTTTTT. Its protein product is CASSLGVANTGELFF.

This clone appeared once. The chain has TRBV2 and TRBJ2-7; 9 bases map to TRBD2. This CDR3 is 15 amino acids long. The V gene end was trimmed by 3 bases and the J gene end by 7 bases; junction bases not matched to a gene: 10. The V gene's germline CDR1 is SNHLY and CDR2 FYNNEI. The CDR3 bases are TGTGCCAGCAGTGACGGTTTAGCGGGGGCCTGGGAGCAGTACTTC. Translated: CASSDGLAGAWEQYF.

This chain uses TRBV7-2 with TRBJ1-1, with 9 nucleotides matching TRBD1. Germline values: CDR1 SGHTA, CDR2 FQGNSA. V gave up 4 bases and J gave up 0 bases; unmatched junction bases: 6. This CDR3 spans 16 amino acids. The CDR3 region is CASSSGTGNLNTEAFF. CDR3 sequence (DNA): TGTGCCAGCAGCTCCGGGACAGGGAACCTGAACACTGAAGCTTTCTTT.